This record concerns one TCR beta chain sequence. The antigen remains unidentified. V lost 0 bases and J lost 4, with 16 bases in between. Germline CDR1 reads WSHSY; CDR2 reads SAAADI. The CDR3 contains 16 residues. Together with a sample-barcoded 5' primer, a J-beta primer mix was included in a second PCR lasting about 6 to 11 cycles. TCRdb independently ran MiXCR on the 5' RACE reads; one entry per CDR3 protein. The sample has roughly 1,500,000 distinct CDR3 sequences; about 31% are singletons. This entry belongs to a study of blood T cells in healthy people across ages. Study-level findings and limits: Estimates drawn from one million T cells were deemed to understate diversity. Both higher diversity and more naive CD4+ cells marked long-lived donors when set against aged donors.

They isolated at least 6 million PBMCs from each sample. Sample: blood. The TCR comes from a woman in her twenties or thirties in good health. The chain carries TRBV10-2 and TRBJ2-7, with a possible D match to TRBD1 (7 bases). The CDR3 protein is CASSESEGAGRYEQYF. Written as DNA, the CDR3 is TGCGCCAGCAGTGAGTCGGAGGGGGCTGGTCGGTACGAGCAGTACTTC.